This T cell receptor beta chain was sequenced for a study of metastatic and nonmetastatic thyroid tumors. Study as a whole: Across peripheral blood and tumor or nodule tissue samples taken from malignant and benign thyroid patients, the repertoires were compared with one another. Points from the study as a whole: Versus benign nodules, malignant thyroid tumors reportedly had significantly higher TCR beta diversity, in blood and tumor.

Source study methods: In papillary thyroid cancer, a distant-metastasis classifier was built using CDR3 differences across clinicopathological groups. TCRdb reanalyzed the PCR reads via MiXCR. TCRdb assigned the V and J calls; the authors' analysis was not used. The sample comprises 34,000 or so clones, around a fifth of which are singletons, and approximately 8.1% rests with the top ten. This CDR3 has 13 amino acids. CDR1 is MNHNS and CDR2 is SASEGT in the germline V gene. V lost 6 bases, J lost 10 bases, and 18 bases lay in between. All patients were untreated before thyroid surgery. This clone was seen only a few times. Its antigen remains unidentified.

The chain carries TRBV6-1 and TRBJ2-5; D not resolved. This receptor was identified in a female donor with papillary thyroid cancer or a benign thyroid nodule (not recorded which). Some clones in this sample may be carry-over from other donors' samples. The specimen sequenced was blood. The CDR3 DNA reads as TGTGCCAGCAGGCCTCCTCAAGGGTGGGGCCAGTACTTC. It specifies CASRPPQGWGQYF.